Below are 10 T cell receptor beta chains sequenced from a single sample in a study of CD8+ T cells in alopecia areata. RNA was isolated and reverse transcribed to cDNA, the sequencing template. TCRdb keeps only in-frame clones here, not all; method: immunoSEQ multiplex PCR. This table has hundreds of thousands of clones, around 62% appearing once. The input for sequencing was CD4+ T cells sorted from blood, taken at week 0. These receptors were collected from a human donor with alopecia areata.

The chain recombines TRBV11-3 with TRBJ2-2; possible D gene TRBD1, 5 bases. The ends were cut back, 6 bases at V and 4 bases at J, with 15 bases in the middle. The length of the CDR3 is 15 residues. Germline V gene lookup returns CDR1 SGHNT and CDR2 YENEEA. The CDR3 loop is CASSRDSSGTGELFF. Written as DNA, the CDR3 is TGTGCCAGCAGTCGCGACAGTTCGGGCACCGGGGAGCTGTTTTTT.

V and J are TRBV28 and TRBJ1-4; D is unclear. V was cut by 3 bases and J by 8 bases, with 4 bases left in between. Germline assignment: CDR1 MDHEN and CDR2 SYDVKM. The CDR3 sequence is 11 residues long. CDR3 DNA: TGTGCCAGCAGTTTGTTGGAAAAACTGTTTTTT. Translation gives CASSLLEKLFF.

This clone appeared a few times. The J gene is TRBJ1-2, the V gene TRBV18; the D gene is possibly TRBD1 (5 bases). This CDR3 has 13 residues. CDR1 is KGHSH, CDR2 LQKENI, per germline. Trimming stripped 6 bases from V and 3 bases from J, with 11 bases between. The CDR3 sequence is CASSPGGHYGYTF. CDR3 DNA sequence: TGTGCCAGCTCTCCGGGGGGACACTATGGCTACACCTTC.

The chain joins TRBV29-1 to TRBJ2-1, with 9 bases lining up with TRBD2. Germline lookup yields CDR1 SQVTM and CDR2 ANQGSEA. This CDR3 has 14 amino acids. Trimming took 7 bases from V and 9 from J; bases not matched to a gene: 13. This CDR3 is CSASAGASGTEQFF. The CDR3 DNA is TGCAGCGCCTCAGCCGGGGCTAGCGGGACTGAGCAGTTCTTC.

This clone was seen more than once but under ten times. The sample holds other DNA sequences that translate to the same CDR3. This chain links TRBV5-1 with TRBJ2-7; no reliable D call. The germline V gene has CDR1 SGHRS and CDR2 YFSETQ. V was trimmed by 0 bases and J by 3 bases, leaving 1 base between them. The CDR3 has 11 amino acids. In nucleotides, the CDR3 is TGCGCCAGCAGCTTGGGCTACGAGCAGTACTTC. This codes for CASSLGYEQYF.

This clone was seen just once. The J gene is TRBJ2-6, the V gene TRBV9; TRBD2 agrees at 7 bases. J lost 4 bases, V lost 8 bases, and 6 bases had no gene match. This CDR3 spans 14 amino acids. Germline V gives CDR1 SGDLS, CDR2 YYNGEE. CDR3 DNA sequence: TGTGCCAGTGCCCGGGAGGCGGGGGCCAACGTCCTGACTTTC. Its translation is CASAREAGANVLTF.

This clone was observed a single time. The V and J genes are TRBV29-1 and TRBJ1-2; no firm D call. Germline CDR1 SQVTM, CDR2 ANQGSEA. V was shortened by 4 bases and J by 5 bases, with 8 bases between the two germline ends. This CDR3 has 11 amino acids. The CDR3, as DNA: TGCAGCGTTGCGGGTATTTATGGCTACACCTTC. Translating it yields CSVAGIYGYTF.

This clone was detected once. This chain links TRBV29-1 with TRBJ2-4, with 7 bases fitting TRBD1. Germline V gene lookup returns CDR1 SQVTM and CDR2 ANQGSEA. The V segment lost 1 base and the J segment 4 bases; nucleotides outside the gene matches: 1. This CDR3 contains 13 residues. The CDR3 here is CSVEGTGKNIQYF. CDR3 nucleotide sequence: TGCAGCGTTGAAGGGACAGGTAAAAACATTCAGTACTTC.

The V and J genes are TRBV30 and TRBJ2-1; D uncertain. V was cut by 2 bases and J by 10 bases, with 12 bases left in between. This CDR3 spans 12 amino acids. CDR1 GTSNPN and CDR2 SVGIG come from the germline V gene (reference sequence). This CDR3 is CAWSISLGEQFF. Written as DNA, the CDR3 is TGTGCCTGGAGTATCTCTTTGGGGGAGCAGTTCTTC.

This rearrangement joins TRBV4-2 to TRBJ2-5; tentatively, D is TRBD1 (6 bases). Trimming shortened V by 1 base and J by 11 bases, and 14 bases separated the two germline ends. Per the germline V gene, CDR1 is LGHNA and CDR2 is YNFKEQ. The CDR3 consists of 13 residues. The DNA of the CDR3 is TGTGCCAGCAGCCAAGGGGGGCCCCAGGAGCAGTACTTC. This codes for CASSQGGPQEQYF.